This T cell receptor beta chain is drawn from a study of blood T cells in healthy people across ages. Study-wide results and caveats: PBMCs were not sorted, which prevented a conclusive comparison of naive versus antigen-experienced cells.

A second PCR, run for about 7 to 11 cycles, used a sample-barcoded 5' primer plus a J-beta primer mix. TCRdb ran MiXCR on the 5' RACE reads and lists one entry per CDR3 protein. The table has fewer than 1.5 million distinct CDR3 sequences, 42% seen once. The V gene lost 2 bases and the J gene lost 1 base, with 5 bases spanning the gap. Germline CDR1 and CDR2: ENHRY and SYGVKD. The CDR3 totals 13 residues. The table lists this clonotype with many counts. No antigen is known for it. Sequencing was performed on blood. The chain combines TRBV10-3 with TRBJ2-5; no firm D call. This clonotype originated in a young woman in good health. The CDR3 coding sequence is TGTGCCATCAGTGAGGGCGGCCAAGAGACCCAGTACTTC. This gives the protein CAISEGGQETQYF.